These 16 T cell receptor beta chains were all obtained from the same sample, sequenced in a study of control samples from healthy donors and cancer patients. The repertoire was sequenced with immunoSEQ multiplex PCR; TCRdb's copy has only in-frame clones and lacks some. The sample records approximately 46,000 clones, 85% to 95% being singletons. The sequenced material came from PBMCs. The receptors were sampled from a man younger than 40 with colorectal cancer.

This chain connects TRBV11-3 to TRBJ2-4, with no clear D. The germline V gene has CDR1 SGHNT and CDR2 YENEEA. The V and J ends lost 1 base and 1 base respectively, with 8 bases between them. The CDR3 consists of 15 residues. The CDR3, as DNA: TGTGCCAGCAGCTTAGGGGCCGGGGCCAAAAACATTCAGTACTTC. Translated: CASSLGAGAKNIQYF.

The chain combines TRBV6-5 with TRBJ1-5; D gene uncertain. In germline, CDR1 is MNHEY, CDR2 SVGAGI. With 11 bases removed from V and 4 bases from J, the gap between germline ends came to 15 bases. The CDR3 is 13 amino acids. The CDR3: CAASWAFNQPQHF. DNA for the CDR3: TGTGCCGCTAGCTGGGCCTTTAATCAGCCCCAGCATTTT.

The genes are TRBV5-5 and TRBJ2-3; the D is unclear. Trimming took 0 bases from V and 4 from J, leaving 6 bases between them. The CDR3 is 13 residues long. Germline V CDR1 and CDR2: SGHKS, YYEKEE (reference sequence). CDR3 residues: CASSLGPPDTQYF. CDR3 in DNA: TGTGCCAGCAGCTTGGGGCCCCCAGATACGCAGTATTTT.

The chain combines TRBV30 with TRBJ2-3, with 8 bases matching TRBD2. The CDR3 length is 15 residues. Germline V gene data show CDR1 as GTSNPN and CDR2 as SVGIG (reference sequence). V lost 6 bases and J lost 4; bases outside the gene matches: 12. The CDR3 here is CACPSPGGGADTQYF. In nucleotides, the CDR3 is TGTGCCTGTCCATCTCCGGGGGGGGGCGCAGATACGCAGTATTTT.

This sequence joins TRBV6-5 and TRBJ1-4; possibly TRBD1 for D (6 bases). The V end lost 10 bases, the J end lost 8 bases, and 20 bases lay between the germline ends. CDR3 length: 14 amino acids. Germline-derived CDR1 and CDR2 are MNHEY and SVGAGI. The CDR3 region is CATGASLNTEKLFF. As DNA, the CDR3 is TGTGCCACAGGGGCGAGCCTTAATACCGAAAAACTGTTTTTT.

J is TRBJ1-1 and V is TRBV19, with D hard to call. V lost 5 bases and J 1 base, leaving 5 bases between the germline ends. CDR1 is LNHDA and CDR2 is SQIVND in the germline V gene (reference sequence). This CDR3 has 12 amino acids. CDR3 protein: CASSWSNTEAFF. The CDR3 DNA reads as TGTGCCAGTAGTTGGTCGAACACTGAAGCTTTCTTT.

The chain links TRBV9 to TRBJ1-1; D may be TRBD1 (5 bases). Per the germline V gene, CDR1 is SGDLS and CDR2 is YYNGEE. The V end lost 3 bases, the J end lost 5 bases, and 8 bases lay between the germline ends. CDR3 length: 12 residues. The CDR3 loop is CASSAWGTEAFF. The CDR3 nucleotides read TGTGCCAGCAGCGCGTGGGGGACTGAAGCTTTCTTT.

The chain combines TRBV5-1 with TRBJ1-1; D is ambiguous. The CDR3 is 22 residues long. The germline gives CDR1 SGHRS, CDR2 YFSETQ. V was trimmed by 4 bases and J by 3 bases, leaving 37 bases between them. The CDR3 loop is CASSLTFGPDVWGSWRDTEAFF. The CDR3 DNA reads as TGCGCCAGCAGCCTCACTTTTGGGCCGGATGTTTGGGGAAGCTGGAGGGACACTGAAGCTTTCTTT.

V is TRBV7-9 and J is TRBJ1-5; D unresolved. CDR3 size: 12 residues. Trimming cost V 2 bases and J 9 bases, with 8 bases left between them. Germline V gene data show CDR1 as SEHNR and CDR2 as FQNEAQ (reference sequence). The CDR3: CASSLPRGPQHF. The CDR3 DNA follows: TGTGCCAGCAGCTTACCGCGAGGGCCCCAGCATTTT.

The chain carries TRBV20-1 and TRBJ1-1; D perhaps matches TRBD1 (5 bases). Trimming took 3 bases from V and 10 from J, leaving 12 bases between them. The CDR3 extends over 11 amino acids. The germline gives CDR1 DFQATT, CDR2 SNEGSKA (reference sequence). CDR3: CSASGDVGAFF. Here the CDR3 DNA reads TGCAGTGCTAGCGGGGACGTCGGAGCTTTCTTT.

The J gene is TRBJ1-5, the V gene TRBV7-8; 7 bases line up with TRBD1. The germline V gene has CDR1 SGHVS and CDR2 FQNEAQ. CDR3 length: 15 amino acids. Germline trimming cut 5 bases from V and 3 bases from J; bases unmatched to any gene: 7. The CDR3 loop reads CASSQTTGFNQPQHF. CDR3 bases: TGTGCCAGCAGCCAAACGACAGGGTTCAATCAGCCCCAGCATTTT.

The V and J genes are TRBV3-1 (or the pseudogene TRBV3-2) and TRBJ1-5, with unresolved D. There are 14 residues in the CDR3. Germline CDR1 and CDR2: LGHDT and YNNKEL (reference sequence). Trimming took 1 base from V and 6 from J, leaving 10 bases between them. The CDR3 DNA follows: TGTGCCAGCAGCCAAGTCCTGACCCTTCAGCCCCAGCATTTT. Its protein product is CASSQVLTLQPQHF.

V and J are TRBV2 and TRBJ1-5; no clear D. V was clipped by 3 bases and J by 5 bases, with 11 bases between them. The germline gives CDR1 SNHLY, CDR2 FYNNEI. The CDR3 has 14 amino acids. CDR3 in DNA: TGTGCCAGCAGTGAGGACGCCTCATATCAGCCCCAGCATTTT. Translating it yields CASSEDASYQPQHF.

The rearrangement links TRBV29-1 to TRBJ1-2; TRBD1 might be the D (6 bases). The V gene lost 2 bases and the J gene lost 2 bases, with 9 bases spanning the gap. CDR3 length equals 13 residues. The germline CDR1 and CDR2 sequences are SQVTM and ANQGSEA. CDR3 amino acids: CSVENGQNYGYTF. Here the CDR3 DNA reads TGCAGCGTTGAAAACGGACAGAACTATGGCTACACCTTC.

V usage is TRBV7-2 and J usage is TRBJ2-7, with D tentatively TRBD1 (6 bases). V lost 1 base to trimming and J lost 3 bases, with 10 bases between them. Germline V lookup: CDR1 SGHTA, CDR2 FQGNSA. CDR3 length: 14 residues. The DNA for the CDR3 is TGTGCCAGCAGCTTAGTGGGGGCAATCTACGAGCAGTACTTC. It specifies CASSLVGAIYEQYF.

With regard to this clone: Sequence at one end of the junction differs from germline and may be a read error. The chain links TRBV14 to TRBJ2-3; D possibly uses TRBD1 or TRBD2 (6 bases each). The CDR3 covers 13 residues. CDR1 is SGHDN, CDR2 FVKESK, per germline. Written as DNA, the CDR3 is TGTGCCAGCAGCCACCTATGGGTGGAGGGACAAAATTTT. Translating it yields CASSHLWVEGQNF.